Below are 15 T cell receptor beta chains sequenced from a single sample in a study of blood T cells in healthy people across ages. The authors ran a second PCR of about 7 to 11 cycles using a sample-barcoded 5' primer and a J-beta primer mix. TCRdb re-called the 5' RACE reads with MiXCR, one entry per CDR3 protein. Here the sample spans roughly 2 million distinct CDR3 sequences, approximately 50% being singletons. What was sequenced was blood. The source of these receptors is a woman in her forties in good health.

This clonotype was detected a few times. This chain joins TRBV24-1 and TRBJ1-2; the D is unclear. V was shortened by 4 bases and J by 1 base, with 6 bases between the two germline ends. The germline CDR1 and CDR2 sequences are KGHDR and SFDVKD. CDR3 length: 13 residues. CDR3 protein: CATSERVNYGYTF. The CDR3 nucleotides read TGTGCCACCAGTGAGAGGGTTAACTATGGCTACACCTTC.

This chain connects TRBV20-1 to TRBJ1-5; D may be TRBD1 (5 bases). Germline CDR1 is DFQATT and CDR2 is SNEGSKA (reference sequence). CDR3 length equals 11 residues. The V gene lost 7 bases and the J gene lost 7 bases, with 11 bases spanning the gap. The CDR3 loop reads CSVQGSQPQHF. CDR3 bases: TGCAGTGTTCAGGGATCCCAGCCCCAGCATTTT.

The chain is built from TRBV5-6 and TRBJ2-3; D is unresolved. CDR3 length: 17 amino acids. The germline V gene encodes CDR1 SGHDT and CDR2 YYEEEE. Trimming took off 4 bases at V and 6 bases at J, with 24 bases between the two ends. The CDR3 protein is CASSGVFSPPRSDTQYF. Written as DNA, the CDR3 is TGTGCCAGCAGCGGGGTATTCTCCCCACCTAGGTCCGATACGCAGTATTTT.

The rearrangement uses TRBV11-2 and TRBJ2-1; a possible D gene is TRBD2 (6 bases). With 1 base removed from V and 5 bases from J, the gap between germline ends came to 12 bases. The CDR3 contains 15 residues. The V gene's germline CDR1 is SGHAT and CDR2 FQNNGV. CDR3 DNA sequence: TGTGCCAGCAGCTTAGTCGGGGGACTCGACAATGAGCAGTTCTTC. It encodes CASSLVGGLDNEQFF. The variable domain in full, completed from reference TRBV11-2 and TRBJ2-1, reads EAGVAQSPRYKIIEKRQSVAFWCNPISGHATLYWYQQILGQGPKLLIQFQNNGVVDDSQLPKDRFSAERLKGVDSTLKIQPAKLEDSAVYLCASSLVGGLDNEQFFGPGTRLTVL.

This chain connects TRBV6-1 to TRBJ2-5, with 9 bases matching TRBD1. Germline trimming cut 6 bases from V and 4 bases from J; bases unmatched to any gene: 6. CDR1 and CDR2 (germline): MNHNS, SASEGT. This CDR3 spans 14 amino acids. CDR3 coding DNA: TGTGCCAGCAGAGGGACAGGGTATTTAGAGACCCAGTACTTC. Encoded protein: CASRGTGYLETQYF.

This clonotype was found a few times. The chain combines TRBV29-1 with TRBJ2-7; 7 bases agree with TRBD1. Germline assignment: CDR1 SQVTM and CDR2 ANQGSEA. The junction had 4 bases not matched to a gene; V was cut back by 7 bases and J by 1 base. This CDR3 region has 12 residues. CDR3 residues: CSGLDRSYEQYF. The CDR3 nucleotides read TGCAGCGGCCTGGACAGGTCCTACGAGCAGTACTTC.

This clonotype was counted once. This chain joins TRBV5-4 and TRBJ1-4, with D possibly matching TRBD1 (5 bases). This CDR3 region has 14 residues. V gave up 2 bases and J gave up 7 bases, with 12 bases separating them. Germline assignment: CDR1 SGHNT and CDR2 YYREEE (reference sequence). The DNA of the CDR3 is TGTGCCAGCAGCTTTGGCGGTGGGGCTGAAAAACTGTTTTTT. Translation: CASSFGGGAEKLFF.

This chain uses TRBV20-1 with TRBJ1-1, with D perhaps matching TRBD1 (6 bases). V lost 4 bases to trimming and J lost 8 bases, with 11 bases between them. The germline V gene encodes CDR1 DFQATT and CDR2 SNEGSKA (reference sequence). There are 11 residues in the CDR3. The CDR3 DNA is TGCAGTGCTACCAGACAGGCGGAAGCTTTCTTT. As protein: CSATRQAEAFF.

The chain is built from TRBV3-1 and TRBJ2-1, with D hard to call. V was shortened by 3 bases and J by 9 bases, with 15 bases between the two germline ends. This CDR3 has 14 residues. CDR1 is LGHDT and CDR2 is YNNKEL in the germline V gene (reference sequence). CDR3 sequence: CASSQAVVNTEQFF. In DNA form, the CDR3 reads TGTGCCAGCAGCCAGGCTGTGGTCAACACTGAGCAGTTCTTC.

The chain uses TRBV11-2 and TRBJ2-3; TRBD2 might be the D (6 bases). The CDR3 totals 14 residues. Germline V CDR1 and CDR2: SGHAT, FQNNGV. V gave up 5 bases and J gave up 4 bases, with 13 bases separating them. CDR3 amino acids: CASSPALAADTQYF. CDR3 sequence (DNA): TGTGCCAGCAGCCCGGCCTTAGCGGCAGATACGCAGTATTTT.

J is TRBJ1-1 and V is TRBV20-1; 8 bases match TRBD1. V was pared by 6 bases and J by 1 base, with 7 bases of the junction left unmatched. The CDR3 is made up of 14 amino acids. From germline, CDR1 is DFQATT and CDR2 SNEGSKA (reference sequence). The CDR3 loop reads CSAYGTGSNTEAFF. CDR3 bases: TGCAGTGCCTATGGGACAGGATCGAACACTGAAGCTTTCTTT.

This sequence joins TRBV6-6 and TRBJ2-7; 8 nucleotides align to TRBD1. There are 16 residues in the CDR3. Germline V gene data show CDR1 as MNHNY and CDR2 as SVGAGI (reference sequence). The J segment lost 5 bases and the V segment lost 2 bases, leaving 11 bases of the junction unmatched. The CDR3 loop is CASSYRQGRGNHEQYF. CDR3 in DNA: TGTGCCAGCAGTTACCGACAGGGGCGAGGAAACCACGAGCAGTACTTC.

This clonotype was observed a single time. The V call is TRBV5-1, the J call TRBJ2-3, with a tentative D call TRBD2 (7 bases). Trimming cost V 0 bases and J 4 bases, with 12 bases left between them. The germline CDR1 and CDR2 sequences are SGHRS and YFSETQ. The CDR3 is 15 amino acids. The CDR3 DNA follows: TGCGCCAGCAGCTTGGGGGGGGGCCCCTCAGATACGCAGTATTTT. It yields the protein CASSLGGGPSDTQYF.

This chain joins TRBV4-3 and TRBJ2-5; 13 positions agree with TRBD2. The CDR3 has 16 amino acids. Trimming took 2 bases from V and 5 from J; bases not matched to a gene: 5. Per the germline V gene, CDR1 is LGHNA and CDR2 is YSLEER. The CDR3 here is CASSQNLGLAGETQYF. The CDR3 DNA is TGCGCCAGCAGCCAAAATTTGGGACTAGCGGGGGAGACCCAGTACTTC.

The genes are TRBV9 and TRBJ1-4; TRBD1 matches at 10 bases. After removal of 3 bases from V and 5 bases from J, the junction contained 4 bases not matched to a gene. The CDR3 length is 15 residues. Germline V gene data show CDR1 as SGDLS and CDR2 as YYNGEE. In nucleotides, the CDR3 is TGTGCCAGCAGCGGGGGGACAGGGGTAAATGAAAAACTGTTTTTT. This codes for CASSGGTGVNEKLFF. The full variable domain, rest sourced from reference TRBV9 and TRBJ1-4, is DSGVTQTPKHLITATGQRVTLRCSPRSGDLSVYWYQQSLDQGLQFLIQYYNGEERAKGNILERFSAQQFPDLHSELNLSSLELGDSALYFCASSGGTGVNEKLFFGSGTQLSVL.